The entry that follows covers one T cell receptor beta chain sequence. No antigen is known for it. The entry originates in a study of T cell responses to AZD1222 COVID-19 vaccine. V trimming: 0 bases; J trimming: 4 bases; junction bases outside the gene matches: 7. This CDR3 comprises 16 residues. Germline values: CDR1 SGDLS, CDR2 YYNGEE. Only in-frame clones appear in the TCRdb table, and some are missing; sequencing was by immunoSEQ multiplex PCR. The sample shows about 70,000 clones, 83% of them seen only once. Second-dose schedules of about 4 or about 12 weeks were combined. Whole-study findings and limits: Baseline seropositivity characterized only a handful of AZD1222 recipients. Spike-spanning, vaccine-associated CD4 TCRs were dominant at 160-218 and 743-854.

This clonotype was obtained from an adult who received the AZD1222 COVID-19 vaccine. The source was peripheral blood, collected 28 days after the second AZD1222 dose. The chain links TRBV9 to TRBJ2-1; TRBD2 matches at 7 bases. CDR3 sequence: CASSVAGEGRYNEQFF. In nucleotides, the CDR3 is TGTGCCAGCAGCGTAGCTGGGGAGGGTAGGTACAATGAGCAGTTCTTC.